These 15 T cell receptor beta chains were sequenced from one sample in a study of OX40 agonist ivuxolimab in advanced cancers. Only in-frame clones appear in the TCRdb table, and some are missing; sequencing was by immunoSEQ multiplex PCR. Here the sample spans 75,000 to 95,000 clones, about nine tenths being singletons. The sequences come from CD4+ or CD8+ T cells sorted from blood, collected in a trial of the OX40 agonist ivuxolimab. All receptors derive from an adult with an advanced solid tumor such as melanoma, head and neck, liver or kidney cancer.

The rearrangement uses TRBV6-1 and TRBJ2-7, with D perhaps matching TRBD2 (5 bases). Trimming took 1 base from V and 1 from J, leaving 11 bases between them. Germline V gene sequence: CDR1 MNHNS, CDR2 SASEGT. The CDR3 sequence is 15 residues long. The CDR3 coding sequence is TGTGCCAGCAGTGAAGGGGAGAACCCTTCCTACGAGCAGTACTTC. As protein: CASSEGENPSYEQYF.

This clone was found once. The rearrangement uses TRBV7-9 and TRBJ2-2; TRBD2 agrees at 10 bases. The CDR3 totals 19 residues. The germline V gene has CDR1 SEHNR and CDR2 FQNEAQ (reference sequence). J was trimmed by 1 base and V by 4 bases; bases with no gene match: 12. The CDR3 sequence is CASSSTILSGGRNTGELFF. As DNA, the CDR3 is TGTGCCAGCAGCTCGACGATCCTTAGCGGGGGGCGGAACACCGGGGAGCTGTTTTTT. Complete variable domain (other parts from reference TRBV7-9 and TRBJ2-2): DTGVSQNPRHKITKRGQNVTFRCDPISEHNRLYWYRQTLGQGPEFLTYFQNEAQLEKSRLLSDRFSAERPKGSFSTLEIQRTEQGDSAMYLCASSSTILSGGRNTGELFFGEGSRLTVL.

The chain couples TRBV7-9 to TRBJ1-5; D uncertain. V gave up 1 base and J gave up 3 bases, with 10 bases separating them. CDR1 and CDR2 from the germline V gene are SEHNR and FQNEAQ (reference sequence). This CDR3 spans 15 amino acids. The CDR3 DNA follows: TGTGCCAGCAGCTTAGGGGGTTTGGTCAATCAGCCCCAGCATTTT. Its translation is CASSLGGLVNQPQHF.

The chain uses TRBV5-4 and TRBJ2-3; 12 bases map to TRBD2. This CDR3 is 15 amino acids long. Germline CDR1 is SGHNT and CDR2 is YYREEE (reference sequence). J lost 5 bases, V lost 0 bases, and 1 base had no gene match. The CDR3 nucleotides read TGTGCCAGCAGCTTGGTACTAGCGGGGGGAGATACGCAGTATTTT. It specifies CASSLVLAGGDTQYF.

In this sample, this clone turned up once. In the same sample, other DNA sequences code for this CDR3. V and J are TRBV19 and TRBJ1-1; no firm D call. The CDR3 consists of 12 residues. The germline gives CDR1 LNHDA, CDR2 SQIVND (reference sequence). Trimming stripped 3 bases from V and 1 base from J, with 3 bases between. CDR3 sequence reads: CASSIGNTEAFF. The CDR3 DNA reads TGTGCCAGTAGTATTGGGAACACTGAAGCTTTCTTT.

The chain is built from TRBV5-4 and TRBJ2-1; 9 positions agree with TRBD1. Looked up from germline, CDR1 is SGHNT and CDR2 is YYREEE (reference sequence). V shed 4 bases, J shed 1 base, and the junction held 6 bases outside the gene matches. The CDR3 sequence is 16 residues long. CDR3 loop: CASSGPDRGSYNEQFF. The CDR3 DNA follows: TGTGCCAGCAGCGGACCGGACAGGGGTTCCTACAATGAGCAGTTCTTC.

Sample share makes this clone medium-sized. The V and J genes are TRBV4-1 and TRBJ2-7; D not resolved. In germline, CDR1 is MGHRA, CDR2 YSYEKL. Between the trimmed V and J ends, which lost 2 bases and 4 bases, there was a span of 15 bases. CDR3 size: 15 residues. As DNA, the CDR3 is TGCGCCAGCAGCCAAACCCAAAAGGAAGGATACGAGCAGTACTTC. Protein product: CASSQTQKEGYEQYF.

The V and J genes are TRBV27 and TRBJ1-2; possible D gene TRBD1, 5 bases. There are 13 residues in the CDR3. Per the germline V gene, CDR1 is MNHEY and CDR2 is SMNVEV (reference sequence). V lost 0 bases, J lost 7 bases, and 9 bases lay in between. CDR3 sequence reads: CASSLSWGAGYTF. The CDR3 DNA reads TGTGCCAGCAGTTTATCGTGGGGCGCTGGCTACACCTTC.

The chain has TRBV4-3 and TRBJ1-3, with TRBD1 matching 9 bases. Germline V gene data show CDR1 as LGHNA and CDR2 as YSLEER. Trimming took 3 bases from V and 1 from J; bases not matched to a gene: 7. The CDR3 is 17 residues long. CDR3 DNA sequence: TGCGCCAGCAGCCAGGGCTCCGGGACAGGGTCTGGAAACACCATATATTTT. Translating it yields CASSQGSGTGSGNTIYF.

The gene calls are TRBV7-8 and TRBJ1-5; no definite D call. The ends were cut back, 1 base at V and 6 bases at J, with 7 bases in the middle. The CDR3 covers 13 residues. Per germline, CDR1 SGHVS and CDR2 FQNEAQ. CDR3 loop: CASSLVIGQPQHF. The CDR3 bases are TGTGCCAGCAGCTTAGTGATAGGTCAGCCCCAGCATTTT.

The chain employs TRBV27 and TRBJ1-2; no definite D call. CDR3 length: 12 amino acids. From germline, CDR1 is MNHEY and CDR2 SMNVEV (reference sequence). Trimming pared 6 bases from V and 8 bases from J, leaving 13 bases between. The chain's CDR3 is CASRGLTGGYTF. The CDR3 nucleotides are TGTGCCAGCAGAGGGCTTACTGGAGGCTACACCTTC.

The chain joins TRBV6-5 to TRBJ1-2; D possibly corresponds to TRBD1 (6 bases). Trimming left V 5 bases short and J 5 bases short, with 9 bases between. Germline CDR1 and CDR2: MNHEY and SVGAGI. The CDR3 runs 12 residues. DNA of the CDR3: TGTGCCAGCAGTCCAACAGGGTATGGCTACACCTTC. It is translated as CASSPTGYGYTF.

The V and J genes are TRBV2 and TRBJ2-5; TRBD2 aligns across 8 bases. Germline CDR1 reads SNHLY; CDR2 reads FYNNEI. Trimming removed 7 bases from V and 1 base from J; junction bases left unmatched: 11. CDR3 length: 16 residues. Here the CDR3 DNA reads TGTGCCAGCACCTCTGGTCCTAGCGGGCTCCAAGAGACCCAGTACTTC. Encoded protein: CASTSGPSGLQETQYF.

The sample holds one count of this clone. V usage is TRBV10-3 and J usage is TRBJ2-3; 11 bases match TRBD2. The CDR3 totals 20 residues. Germline assignment: CDR1 ENHRY and CDR2 SYGVKD. V gave up 0 bases and J gave up 2 bases; unmatched junction bases: 13. The CDR3 nucleotides read TGTGCCATCAGTGAGTCGTGGCTTAGCGGGGGGGTAACTTCCACAGATACGCAGTATTTT. Protein: CAISESWLSGGVTSTDTQYF.

The chain has TRBV4-3 and TRBJ1-4; D is unresolved. Germline V gives CDR1 LGHNA, CDR2 YSLEER. V gave up 5 bases and J gave up 3 bases, with 13 bases separating them. The CDR3 is 15 amino acids. The CDR3 sequence: CASSGYRAPNEKLFF. The CDR3 nucleotides read TGCGCCAGCAGCGGATACCGGGCCCCTAATGAAAAACTGTTTTTT.